This is a list of T cell receptor beta chains from one sample in a study of graft-versus-host responses after intestinal transplantation. Measured with immunoSEQ multiplex PCR; TCRdb has only the in-frame clones, and not every one. This table holds about 93,000 clones, approximately 92% found once. These receptors are not linked to any known antigen. Specimen: unstimulated CD8+ T cells sorted from spleen or lymph node cells, collected before intestinal transplant. These receptor sequences come from a human donor who received an intestinal transplant. The CDR3 runs from the conserved cysteine through the conserved F or W. A D gene is named only where the DNA matches it firmly. For some rows the clone size is stated as once, few or many, or as a class when expanded; others skip it.

TRBV14	once	TRBD2	TRBJ2-7	CASSQAWGGSYEQYF	TGTGCCAGCAGCCAAGCCTGGGGGGGATCGTACGAGCAGTACTTC
TRBV28	-	-	TRBJ2-2	CASSEGGGELFF	TGTGCCAGCAGTGAGGGCGGCGGGGAGCTGTTTTTT
TRBV21-1	-	-	TRBJ2-1	CASRMTRSEGYNEQFF	TGTGCCAGCAGGATGACTCGCTCGGAGGGATACAATGAGCAGTTCTTC
TRBV6-6	-	TRBD2	TRBJ2-5	CASTQRGEETQYF	TGTGCCAGCACCCAGCGGGGGGAAGAGACCCAGTACTTC
TRBV27	-	TRBD2	TRBJ2-7	CASSLFPGGRYYEQYF	TGTGCCAGCAGTTTATTCCCGGGCGGGAGATACTACGAGCAGTACTTC
TRBV5-1	-	TRBD2	TRBJ2-2	CASSSTSGPTGELFF	TGCGCCAGCAGCTCTACTAGCGGACCAACCGGGGAGCTGTTTTTT
TRBV19	-	TRBD2	TRBJ2-1	CASMYGTSGLNEQFF	TGTGCCAGTATGTACGGGACTAGCGGACTGAATGAGCAGTTCTTC
TRBV7-8	-	TRBD1	TRBJ2-7	CASSLTAGTGVSYEQYF	TGTGCCAGCAGCTTAACGGCCGGGACAGGCGTATCCTACGAGCAGTACTTC
TRBV25-1	-	TRBD2	TRBJ2-5	CASSRAGEETQYF	TGTGCCAGCAGTCGGGCGGGGGAAGAGACCCAGTACTTC
TRBV4-2	-	TRBD2	TRBJ2-3	CASSQDWLAGGGTDTQYF	TGTGCCAGCAGCCAAGACTGGCTAGCGGGGGGAGGAACAGATACGCAGTATTTT
TRBV19	once	TRBD2	TRBJ2-7	CASSIRSGLAGPPYEQYF	TGTGCCAGTAGTATCCGGAGTGGGTTAGCGGGTCCCCCCTACGAGCAGTACTTC
TRBV10-3	few	-	TRBJ1-2	CAISDPTNMGASGYTF	TGTGCCATCAGTGACCCTACCAACATGGGGGCGTCTGGCTACACCTTC
TRBV5-1	-	TRBD1	TRBJ1-1	CASSRDSQVAFF	TGCGCCAGCAGCAGGGACAGTCAAGTAGCTTTCTTT
TRBV19	-	TRBD2	TRBJ2-1	CASSIDGGAINEQFF	TGTGCCAGTAGTATAGACGGGGGGGCTATCAATGAGCAGTTCTTC
TRBV11-3	-	-	TRBJ2-7	CASSSPSKTDEQYF	TGTGCCAGCAGCTCCCCTTCAAAGACAGACGAGCAGTACTTC
TRBV9	-	TRBD2	TRBJ2-5	CASSDLSGRETQYF	TGTGCCAGCAGCGATCTTAGCGGGAGAGAGACCCAGTACTTC
TRBV4-1	-	-	TRBJ2-1	CASSQIAGEQFF	TGCGCCAGCAGCCAAATAGCCGGTGAGCAGTTCTTC
TRBV7-9	once	TRBD2	TRBJ2-5	CASRRGVSETQYF	TGTGCCAGCAGGCGGGGGGTATCAGAGACCCAGTACTTC
TRBV19	-	TRBD2	TRBJ2-1	CASSSIGRASNEQFF	TGTGCCAGTTCGTCGATCGGGAGGGCCTCCAATGAGCAGTTCTTC
TRBV27	-	-	TRBJ2-2	CASSLGRTGELFF	TGTGCCAGCAGTTTAGGCCGAACCGGGGAGCTGTTTTTT
TRBV2	-	-	TRBJ1-1	CASSAGETEAFF	TGTGCCAGCAGTGCAGGGGAGACTGAAGCTTTCTTT
TRBV13	-	TRBD1	TRBJ2-7	CASSLTGTGTEQYF	TGTGCCAGCAGCCTAACCGGGACAGGGACCGAGCAGTACTTC
TRBV27	-	TRBD1	TRBJ2-7	CASSLWTGGAGEQYF	TGTGCCAGCAGTTTATGGACAGGGGGCGCGGGCGAGCAGTACTTC
TRBV5-1	-	TRBD1	TRBJ2-1	CASSLIQGAFNEQFF	TGCGCCAGCAGCTTGATTCAGGGGGCATTCAATGAGCAGTTCTTC
TRBV2	-	TRBD1	TRBJ1-2	CASSEAGRGPYYGYTF	TGTGCCAGCAGTGAAGCGGGCAGGGGGCCTTACTATGGCTACACCTTC
TRBV7-2	-	TRBD2	TRBJ2-7	CASSVLAGGYWHEQYF	TGTGCCAGCAGCGTACTAGCGGGGGGCTACTGGCACGAGCAGTACTTC
TRBV10-3	-	TRBD1	TRBJ2-7	CAISEAGQGYYEQYF	TGTGCCATCAGTGAGGCCGGACAGGGCTACTACGAGCAGTACTTC
TRBV2	-	-	TRBJ1-1	CAGGTGNTEAFF	TGTGCCGGAGGGACCGGGAACACTGAAGCTTTCTTT
TRBV4-2	once	TRBD1	TRBJ1-5	CASSQERTGTGVQPQHF	TGTGCCAGCAGCCAGGAACGAACCGGGACAGGGGTTCAGCCCCAGCATTTT
TRBV6-1	-	-	TRBJ2-3	CASNNLTDTQYF	TGTGCCAGCAATAACTTGACAGATACGCAGTATTTT
TRBV4-3	-	-	TRBJ2-1	CASSHGGGLGDEQFF	TGCGCCAGCAGCCACGGGGGTGGTTTGGGTGATGAGCAGTTCTTC
TRBV10-1	-	TRBD1	TRBJ2-7	CASTSGTGYSYEQYF	TGCGCCAGCACCTCCGGGACAGGGTACTCCTACGAGCAGTACTTC
TRBV4-3	-	TRBD1	TRBJ1-2	CASSPGYGQGFSANYGYTF	TGCGCCAGCAGCCCTGGGTACGGACAGGGTTTTTCGGCTAACTATGGCTACACCTTC
TRBV18	-	-	TRBJ1-2	CASSPARLYYGYTF	TGTGCCAGCTCACCTGCCAGGTTATACTATGGCTACACCTTC
TRBV30	-	-	TRBJ2-1	CAWAPPRLGGDEQFF	TGTGCCTGGGCCCCTCCAAGACTAGGGGGCGATGAGCAGTTCTTC
TRBV10-3	-	TRBD1	TRBJ1-2	CATWETGIHYGYTF	TGTGCCACCTGGGAGACAGGGATCCACTATGGCTACACCTTC
TRBV14	-	TRBD1	TRBJ1-1	CASSQETEQGIVTEAFF	TGTGCCAGCAGCCAAGAAACAGAACAGGGGATTGTCACTGAAGCTTTCTTT
TRBV27	-	-	TRBJ2-7	CASSLSAQGHEQYF	TGTGCCAGCAGTTTATCGGCCCAGGGCCACGAGCAGTACTTC
TRBV7-6	-	-	TRBJ2-7	CASSLGWGGKGYEQYF	TGTGCCAGCAGCTTAGGTTGGGGGGGCAAAGGGTACGAGCAGTACTTC